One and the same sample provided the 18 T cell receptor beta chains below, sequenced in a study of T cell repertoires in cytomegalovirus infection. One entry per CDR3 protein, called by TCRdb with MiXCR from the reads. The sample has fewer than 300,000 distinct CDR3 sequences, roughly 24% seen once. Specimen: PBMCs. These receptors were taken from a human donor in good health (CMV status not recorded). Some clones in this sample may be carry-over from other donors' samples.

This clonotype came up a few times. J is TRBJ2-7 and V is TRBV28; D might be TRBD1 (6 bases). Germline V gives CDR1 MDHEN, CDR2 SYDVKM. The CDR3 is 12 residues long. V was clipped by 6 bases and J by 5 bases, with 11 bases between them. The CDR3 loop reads CASSGTRDEQYF. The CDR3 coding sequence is TGTGCCAGCAGCGGGACACGGGACGAGCAGTACTTC.

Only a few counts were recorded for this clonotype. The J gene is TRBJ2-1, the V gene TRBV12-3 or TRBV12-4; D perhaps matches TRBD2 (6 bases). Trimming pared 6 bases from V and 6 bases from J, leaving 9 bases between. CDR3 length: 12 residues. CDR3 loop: CASRGLSNEQFF. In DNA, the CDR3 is TGTGCCAGCAGGGGACTGTCCAATGAGCAGTTCTTC.

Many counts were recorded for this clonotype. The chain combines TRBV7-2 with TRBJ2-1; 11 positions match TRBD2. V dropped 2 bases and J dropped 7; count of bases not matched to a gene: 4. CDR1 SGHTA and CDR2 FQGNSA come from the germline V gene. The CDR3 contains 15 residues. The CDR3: CASSLIGTSGNEQFF. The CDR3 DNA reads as TGTGCCAGCAGCTTAATCGGGACTAGCGGAAATGAGCAGTTCTTC.

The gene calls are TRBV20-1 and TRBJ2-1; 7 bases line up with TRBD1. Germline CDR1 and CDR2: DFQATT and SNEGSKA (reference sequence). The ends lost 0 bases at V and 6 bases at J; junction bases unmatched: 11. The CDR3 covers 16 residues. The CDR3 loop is CSARDPARGSGNEQFF. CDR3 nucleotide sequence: TGCAGTGCTAGAGATCCGGCCAGGGGGTCGGGCAATGAGCAGTTCTTC.

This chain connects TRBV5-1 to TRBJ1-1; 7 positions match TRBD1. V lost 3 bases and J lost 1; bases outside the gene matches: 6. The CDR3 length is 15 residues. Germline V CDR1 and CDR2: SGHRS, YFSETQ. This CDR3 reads CASSWSGTANTEAFF. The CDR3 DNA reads TGCGCCAGCAGCTGGTCCGGGACAGCGAACACTGAAGCTTTCTTT.

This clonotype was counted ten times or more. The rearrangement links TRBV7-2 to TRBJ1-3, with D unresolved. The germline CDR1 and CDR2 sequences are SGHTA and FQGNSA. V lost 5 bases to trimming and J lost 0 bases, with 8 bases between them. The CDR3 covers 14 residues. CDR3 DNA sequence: TGTGCCAGCAGCGGCTGGAGCTCTGGAAACACCATATATTTT. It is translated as CASSGWSSGNTIYF. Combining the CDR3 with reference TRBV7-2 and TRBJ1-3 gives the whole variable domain GAGVSQSPSNKVTEKGKDVELRCDPISGHTALYWYRQSLGQGLEFLIYFQGNSAPDKSGLPSDRFSAERTGGSVSTLTIQRTQQEDSAVYLCASSGWSSGNTIYFGEGSWLTVV.

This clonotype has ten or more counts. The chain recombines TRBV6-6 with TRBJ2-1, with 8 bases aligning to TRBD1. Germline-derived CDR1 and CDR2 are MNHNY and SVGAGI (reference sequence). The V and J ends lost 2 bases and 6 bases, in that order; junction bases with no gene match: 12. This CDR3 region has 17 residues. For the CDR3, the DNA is TGTGCCAGCAGTTACCTGCCCGGACAGGGCCTCAGCAATGAGCAGTTCTTC. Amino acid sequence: CASSYLPGQGLSNEQFF.

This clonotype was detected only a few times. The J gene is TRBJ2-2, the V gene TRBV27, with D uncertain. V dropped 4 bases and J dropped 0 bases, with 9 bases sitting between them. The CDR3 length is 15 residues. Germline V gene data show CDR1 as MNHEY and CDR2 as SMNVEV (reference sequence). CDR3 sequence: CASSSTEANTGELFF. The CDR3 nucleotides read TGTGCCAGCAGTTCAACGGAAGCGAACACCGGGGAGCTGTTTTTT.

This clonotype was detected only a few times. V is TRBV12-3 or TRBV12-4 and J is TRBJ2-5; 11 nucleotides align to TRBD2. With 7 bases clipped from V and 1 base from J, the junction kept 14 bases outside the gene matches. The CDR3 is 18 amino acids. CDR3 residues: CASKPEGLAENVQETQYF. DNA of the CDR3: TGTGCCAGCAAACCCGAGGGACTAGCGGAGAACGTCCAAGAGACCCAGTACTTC.

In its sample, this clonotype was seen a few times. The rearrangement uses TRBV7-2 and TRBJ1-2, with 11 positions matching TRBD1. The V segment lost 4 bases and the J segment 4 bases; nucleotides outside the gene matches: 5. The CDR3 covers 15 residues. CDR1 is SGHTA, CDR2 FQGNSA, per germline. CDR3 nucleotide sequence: TGTGCCAGCAGCTACTCGGGACAGGGGGGCTATGGCTACACCTTC. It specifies CASSYSGQGGYGYTF. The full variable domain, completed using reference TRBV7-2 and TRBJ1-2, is GAGVSQSPSNKVTEKGKDVELRCDPISGHTALYWYRQSLGQGLEFLIYFQGNSAPDKSGLPSDRFSAERTGGSVSTLTIQRTQQEDSAVYLCASSYSGQGGYGYTFGSGTRLTVV.

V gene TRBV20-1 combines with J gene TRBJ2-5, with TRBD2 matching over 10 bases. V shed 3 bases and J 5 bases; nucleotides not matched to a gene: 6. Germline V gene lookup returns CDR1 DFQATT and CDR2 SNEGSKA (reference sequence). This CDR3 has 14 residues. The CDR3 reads CSASLSGGGETQYF. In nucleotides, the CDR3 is TGCAGTGCTAGTCTCAGCGGGGGGGGGGAGACCCAGTACTTC.

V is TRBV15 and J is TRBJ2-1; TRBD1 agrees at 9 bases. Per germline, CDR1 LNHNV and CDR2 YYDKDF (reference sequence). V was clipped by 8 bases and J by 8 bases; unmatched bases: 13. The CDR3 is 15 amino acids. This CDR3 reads CATSLGQGRGDEQFF. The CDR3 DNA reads TGTGCCACCTCTCTCGGACAGGGGAGAGGCGATGAGCAGTTCTTC.

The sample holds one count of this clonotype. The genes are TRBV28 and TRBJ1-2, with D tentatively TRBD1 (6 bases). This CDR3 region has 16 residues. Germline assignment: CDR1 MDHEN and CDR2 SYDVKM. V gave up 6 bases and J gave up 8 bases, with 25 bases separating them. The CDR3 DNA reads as TGTGCCAGCAGCCAAATCCGGGACACCCCAATTGGGGGCTACACCTTC. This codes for CASSQIRDTPIGGYTF.

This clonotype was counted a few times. DNA of the CDR3: TGCGCCAGCAGTGATCCCCCCGGGGGGTTCGTGAACACTGAAGCTTTCTTT. It is translated as CASSDPPGGFVNTEAFF. The rearrangement joins TRBV10-2 to TRBJ1-1, with D possibly matching TRBD1 (5 bases). Germline-derived CDR1 and CDR2 are WSHSY and SAAADI. The ends were cut back, 3 bases at V and 0 bases at J, with 17 bases in the middle. The CDR3 totals 17 residues.

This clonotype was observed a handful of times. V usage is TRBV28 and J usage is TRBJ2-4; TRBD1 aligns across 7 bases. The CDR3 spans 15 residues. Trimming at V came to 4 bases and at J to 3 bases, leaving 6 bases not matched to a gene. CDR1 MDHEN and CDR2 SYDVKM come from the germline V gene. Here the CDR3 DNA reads TGTGCCAGCAGTTCTACAGGGGTAGACAAAAACATTCAGTACTTC. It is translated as CASSSTGVDKNIQYF. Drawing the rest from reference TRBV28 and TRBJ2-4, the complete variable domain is DVKVTQSSRYLVKRTGEKVFLECVQDMDHENMFWYRQDPGLGLRLIYFSYDVKMKEKGDIPEGYSVSREKKERFSLILESASTNQTSMYLCASSSTGVDKNIQYFGAGTRLSVL.

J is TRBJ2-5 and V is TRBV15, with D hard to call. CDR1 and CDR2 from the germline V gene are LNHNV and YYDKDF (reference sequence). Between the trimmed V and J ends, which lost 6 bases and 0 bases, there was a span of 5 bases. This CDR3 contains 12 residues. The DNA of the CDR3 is TGTGCCACCAGTTCGCACCAAGAGACCCAGTACTTC. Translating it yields CATSSHQETQYF.

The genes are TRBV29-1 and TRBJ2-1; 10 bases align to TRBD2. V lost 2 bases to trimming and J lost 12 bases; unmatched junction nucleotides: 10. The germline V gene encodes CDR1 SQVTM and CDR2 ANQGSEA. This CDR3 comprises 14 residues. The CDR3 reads CSVEQASGGRGQFF. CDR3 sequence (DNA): TGCAGCGTTGAACAGGCTAGCGGGGGCCGGGGGCAGTTCTTC.

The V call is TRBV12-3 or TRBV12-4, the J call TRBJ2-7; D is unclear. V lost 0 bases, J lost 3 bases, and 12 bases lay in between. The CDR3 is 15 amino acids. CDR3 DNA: TGTGCCAGCAGTTTAGCGCCGGGCAGCCACTACGAGCAGTACTTC. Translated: CASSLAPGSHYEQYF.